The rows below give T cell receptor beta chains drawn from one sample of a study of blood T cell repertoires in COVID-19. The protocol was immunoSEQ multiplex PCR, while the TCRdb copy is restricted to in-frame clones and leaves out a portion. The sample records roughly 82,000 clones, about four fifths being singletons. The sample consisted of peripheral blood. The origin of the receptors is a man aged 55 to 70 with acute or convalescent COVID-19. Both conserved end residues are part of each CDR3. The D gene is left open where the match is weak. The size field is filled for only some rows; it gives once, few, many or a size class.

d_gene,abundance,j_gene,v_gene,CDR3aa,CDR3nt
.,.,TRBJ1-1,TRBV4-2,CASSQERGRERTEAFF,TGTGCCAGCAGCCAAGAACGGGGGAGGGAGCGCACTGAAGCTTTCTTT
TRBD2,.,TRBJ2-3,TRBV6-6,CASTRGVPTDTQYF,TGTGCCAGCACCCGGGGGGTACCCACAGATACGCAGTATTTT
.,few,TRBJ1-6,TRBV2,CASIPSSSYNSPLHF,TGTGCCAGCATTCCCTCGAGCTCCTATAATTCACCCCTCCACTTT
TRBD1,few,TRBJ1-4,TRBV5-1,CASSLGTGGDEKLFF,TGCGCCAGCAGCTTGGGGACAGGGGGCGATGAAAAACTGTTTTTT
.,.,TRBJ1-1,TRBV6-5,CASSYYENQNTEAFF,TGTGCCAGCAGTTACTATGAGAACCAGAACACTGAAGCTTTCTTT
.,.,TRBJ1-4,TRBV5-1,CASNPGDTNEKLFF,TGCGCCAGCAACCCCGGGGATACTAATGAAAAACTGTTTTTT
TRBD1,.,TRBJ1-6,TRBV5-4,CASSTDRGRSPLHF,TGTGCCAGCAGCACCGACAGGGGAAGGTCACCCCTCCACTTT
.,.,TRBJ1-2,TRBV27,CASSPETGEVSGYTF,TGTGCCAGCAGTCCCGAGACAGGCGAGGTCAGCGGCTACACCTTC
TRBD2,.,TRBJ2-7,TRBV27,CASSSGGGVSYEQYF,TGTGCCAGCAGTTCGGGCGGGGGGGTTTCCTACGAGCAGTACTTC
.,.,TRBJ2-5,TRBV12-3/TRBV12-4,CASNTSETQYF,TGTGCCAGCAACACATCGGAGACCCAGTACTTC
.,.,TRBJ2-3,TRBV2,CASTPDNLRDTQYF,TGTGCCAGCACCCCGGACAACCTCAGAGATACGCAGTATTTT
.,.,TRBJ2-2,TRBV5-1,CASSYQSTGTGELFF,TGCGCCAGCAGCTACCAATCAACAGGCACCGGGGAGCTGTTTTTT
TRBD2,.,TRBJ2-3,TRBV27,CASSSGGRLKDTQYF,TGTGCCAGCAGTTCGGGCGGGAGGTTAAAAGATACGCAGTATTTT
.,.,TRBJ1-3,TRBV6-5,CASSRTVSGNTIYF,TGTGCCAGCAGCCGGACAGTCTCTGGAAACACCATATATTTT
TRBD2,once,TRBJ2-3,TRBV7-2,CASSSTSGGAGDTQYF,TGTGCCAGCAGCTCGACTAGCGGGGGGGCGGGAGATACGCAGTATTTT
.,.,TRBJ2-7,TRBV18,CASSTGTGNSYEQYF,TGTGCCAGCTCTACTGGTACAGGGAACTCCTACGAGCAGTACTTC
TRBD1,.,TRBJ2-1,TRBV4-3,CASSQAPGQSNEQFF,TGCGCCAGCAGCCAAGCTCCGGGACAGAGCAATGAGCAGTTCTTC